Detailed here is one TCR beta chain. What it binds is not known. These data come from a study of CXCR3-negative and CXCR3-positive naive CD8 T cells. In the study overall: Across all libraries, TRB reads numbered some 140 million, with about 1.5 +/- 0.3 million in each library. Study-wide results and limits: Partially decreased CXCR3 expression was recorded after cryopreservation, and fresh PBMCs were used in most assays. In both naive subsets diversity was comparably high, whereas memory CD8+ cells showed much lower diversity. CXCR3-positive naive cells had TRB CDR3s that were more hydrophobic than CXCR3-negative naive cells had.

The libraries of TRB cDNA were prepared using 5' RACE with UMI labels. One entry per CDR3 protein, without DNA, is what TCRdb gives after re-calling the 5' RACE reads. The repertoire table contains under 150,000 distinct CDR3 sequences. The germline V gene has CDR1 MGHRA and CDR2 YSYEKL. The CDR3 spans 16 residues. The origin of this receptor is a human donor in good health. Some clones in this sample may be carry-over from other donors' samples. This chain links TRBV4-1 with TRBJ2-6; TCRdb selects TRBD1, and the lack of DNA leaves this call unchecked. Sequenced input: naive CXCR3+ CD8+ T cells from blood. Subset in this sample: CD45RO-CCR7+CD27+CD95- naive CD8+ T cells expressing CXCR3 (TNR3+). The chain's CDR3 is CASSPETASGANVLTF.